Presented here are 25 T cell receptor beta chains from one specimen sequenced in a study of blood T cell repertoires in COVID-19 (dated by TCRdb to about 2020). Libraries were prepared through the immunoSEQ multiplex PCR assay. This is the immuneACCESS table as TCRdb keeps it, with only in-frame sequences that have V and J called. A part of the clones is gone; compared with another copy, unresolved V genes explain less than half, and the rest is unexplained. Present in this sample are approximately 300,000 clones, almost 90% of which were seen just once. The ten largest make up approximately 0.98% of the sample. The sample taken for sequencing was peripheral blood. These TCRs come from a woman between 35 and 50 years old with COVID-19, enrolled during active disease.

This rearrangement joins TRBV6-6 to TRBJ2-7; tentative D call: TRBD2 (6 bases). The CDR3 is 15 amino acids. V gave up 4 bases and J gave up 2 bases, with 15 bases separating them. CDR1 is MNHNY, CDR2 SVGAGI, per germline (reference sequence). This CDR3 reads CASSSHLGGTYEQYF. DNA of the CDR3: TGTGCCAGCAGTTCGCACTTGGGGGGTACCTACGAGCAGTACTTC.

The rearrangement uses TRBV7-2 and TRBJ1-6; 8 bases align to TRBD1. CDR3 length: 15 amino acids. Trimming cost V 5 bases and J 5 bases; bases outside gene matches: 5. In germline, CDR1 is SGHTA, CDR2 FQGNSA. The CDR3 DNA is TGTGCCAGCAGCATTCAGACAGGGGATAATTCACCCCTCCACTTT. It is translated as CASSIQTGDNSPLHF.

The V and J genes are TRBV28 and TRBJ1-1; possibly TRBD1 for D (6 bases). Trimming shortened V by 6 bases and J by 0 bases, and 17 bases separated the two germline ends. The CDR3 is 16 residues long. Germline assignment: CDR1 MDHEN and CDR2 SYDVKM. In DNA form, the CDR3 reads TGTGCCAGCAGCCTCTTTACAGGGACCTTGAACACTGAAGCTTTCTTT. Its protein product is CASSLFTGTLNTEAFF.

The CDR3: CASSEKSGTGRHEQYF. The CDR3 coding sequence is TGTGCCAGCAGTGAGAAGTCCGGGACAGGGCGCCACGAGCAGTACTTC. This sequence joins TRBV6-1 and TRBJ2-7; 9 nucleotides align to TRBD1. CDR1 and CDR2 from the germline V gene are MNHNS and SASEGT. V lost 3 bases and J lost 5; bases outside the gene matches: 11. There are 16 residues in the CDR3.

The rearrangement uses TRBV7-9 and TRBJ2-7; D is undetermined. The CDR3 is made up of 13 amino acids. V gave up 2 bases and J gave up 3 bases, with 8 bases separating them. CDR1 SEHNR and CDR2 FQNEAQ come from the germline V gene (reference sequence). Here the CDR3 reads CASSLITVYEQYF. As DNA, the CDR3 is TGTGCCAGCAGCTTAATCACAGTCTACGAGCAGTACTTC.

This clone appeared once. The chain has TRBV6-5 and TRBJ2-1; D is possibly TRBD1 (6 bases). The germline CDR1 and CDR2 sequences are MNHEY and SVGAGI. V lost 6 bases, J lost 5 bases, and 14 bases lay in between. CDR3 length: 14 residues. CDR3 nucleotide sequence: TGTGCCAGCAGCAATTCAGGGGCCCACAATGAGCAGTTCTTC. Encoded protein: CASSNSGAHNEQFF.

The chain combines TRBV30 with TRBJ1-1, with D uncertain. The CDR3 has 12 amino acids. Germline V gives CDR1 GTSNPN, CDR2 SVGIG (reference sequence). Trimming stripped 2 bases from V and 1 base from J, with 5 bases between. The chain's CDR3 is CAWSSPNTEAFF. CDR3 in DNA: TGTGCCTGGAGTAGCCCGAACACTGAAGCTTTCTTT.

This rearrangement joins TRBV28 to TRBJ1-4; D is unclear. The germline V and J ends were trimmed by 3 bases and 12 bases, with 8 bases remaining between them. Germline CDR1 MDHEN, CDR2 SYDVKM. This CDR3 has 11 amino acids. The CDR3 protein is CASSFLGELFF. The DNA of the CDR3 is TGTGCCAGCAGTTTTCTGGGAGAACTGTTTTTT.

V gene TRBV9 combines with J gene TRBJ1-1; 10 bases line up with TRBD1. CDR3 length: 15 residues. Trimming cost V 3 bases and J 3 bases; bases outside gene matches: 5. From germline, CDR1 is SGDLS and CDR2 YYNGEE. The CDR3 reads CASSARTGGDTEAFF. DNA for the CDR3: TGTGCCAGCAGCGCGCGGACAGGGGGAGACACTGAAGCTTTCTTT.

This clone has only one observation. CDR3 in DNA: TGCGCCAGCAGCCAAAGTCCTGAGGGGGCTGCCGAAGCTTTCTTT. Protein product: CASSQSPEGAAEAFF. The J gene is TRBJ1-1, the V gene TRBV4-3, with 7 positions matching TRBD1. There are 15 residues in the CDR3. CDR1 LGHNA and CDR2 YSLEER come from the germline V gene. The ends lost 2 bases at V and 8 bases at J; junction bases unmatched: 11.

A single count supports this clone. The chain is built from TRBV2 and TRBJ2-1; D is perhaps TRBD2 (6 bases). Per germline, CDR1 SNHLY and CDR2 FYNNEI. This CDR3 spans 15 amino acids. The germline V and J ends were trimmed by 5 bases and 5 bases, with 16 bases remaining between them. CDR3 sequence: CASSSGLLGNNEQFF. The DNA for the CDR3 is TGTGCCAGCAGTTCGGGACTCCTGGGGAACAATGAGCAGTTCTTC.

This chain links TRBV19 with TRBJ2-7; TRBD1 matches at 7 bases. With V trimmed by 7 bases and J by 4 bases, 7 bases remained unmatched. Germline loops: CDR1 LNHDA, CDR2 SQIVND (reference sequence). The CDR3 runs 13 residues. In DNA form, the CDR3 reads TGTGCCAGTAACAGGGGCCTCGGGTACGAGCAGTACTTC. Residues: CASNRGLGYEQYF.

This rearrangement joins TRBV19 to TRBJ1-2; 9 bases agree with TRBD1. The CDR3 has 15 amino acids. Germline CDR1 reads LNHDA; CDR2 reads SQIVND (reference sequence). V dropped 6 bases and J dropped 4; count of bases not matched to a gene: 9. The CDR3 region has the DNA TGTGCCAGTAGCGGGGGACAGGGAGCGTTCTATGGCTACACCTTC. Protein product: CASSGGQGAFYGYTF.

This chain connects TRBV10-2 to TRBJ1-1; tentatively, D is TRBD1 (6 bases). Germline V CDR1 and CDR2: WSHSY, SAAADI. The V end was cut by 4 bases, the J end by 4 bases, with 13 bases between. This CDR3 has 14 residues. The CDR3 DNA sequence: TGCGCCAGCAGTGGACAGGTAAAGGGCACTGAAGCTTTCTTT. It specifies CASSGQVKGTEAFF.

The CDR3 loop is CASSMDRGNYGYTF. CDR3 bases: TGTGCCAGCAGCATGGACAGGGGGAACTATGGCTACACCTTC. The chain is built from TRBV7-2 and TRBJ1-2; 10 bases are shared with TRBD1. Germline CDR1 reads SGHTA; CDR2 reads FQGNSA. The V segment lost 5 bases and the J segment 2 bases; nucleotides outside the gene matches: 2. This CDR3 is 14 amino acids long.

This chain connects TRBV4-1 to TRBJ2-7; 12 positions agree with TRBD2. The CDR3 consists of 16 residues. V dropped 4 bases and J dropped 6; count of bases not matched to a gene: 10. Germline CDR1 MGHRA, CDR2 YSYEKL. CDR3 sequence: CASSLTSGGWAREQYF. CDR3 coding DNA: TGCGCCAGCAGCCTAACTAGCGGGGGGTGGGCCCGCGAGCAGTACTTC.

This rearrangement joins TRBV28 to TRBJ1-1; TRBD1 is a possible D gene (6 bases). V was cut by 1 base and J by 8 bases, with 17 bases left in between. This CDR3 region has 15 residues. Germline V gives CDR1 MDHEN, CDR2 SYDVKM. The DNA for the CDR3 is TGTGCCAGCAGTTTATTCGAAGAGGACAGTAGGGAAGCTTTCTTT. Translated, it gives CASSLFEEDSREAFF. Using reference TRBV28 and TRBJ1-1 for the parts outside the CDR3, the full variable domain is DVKVTQSSRYLVKRTGEKVFLECVQDMDHENMFWYRQDPGLGLRLIYFSYDVKMKEKGDIPEGYSVSREKKERFSLILESASTNQTSMYLCASSLFEEDSREAFFGQGTRLTVV.

The V and J genes are TRBV7-2 and TRBJ1-3; a possible D gene is TRBD1 (5 bases). CDR3 length equals 17 residues. V lost 0 bases and J lost 0, with 12 bases in between. Germline CDR1 reads SGHTA; CDR2 reads FQGNSA. The CDR3 DNA reads as TGTGCCAGCAGCTTAGCTAGGACAAGGTTCTCTGGAAACACCATATATTTT. This gives the protein CASSLARTRFSGNTIYF.

This chain joins TRBV6-9 and TRBJ2-7, with a tentative D call TRBD2 (6 bases). Trimming took off 4 bases at V and 7 bases at J, with 32 bases between the two ends. CDR1 and CDR2 from the germline V gene are MNHGY and SVAAGI. The CDR3 consists of 19 residues. The CDR3 spells CASSSTKKRAGPTVDEQYF. The CDR3 DNA reads TGTGCCAGCAGTTCCACAAAAAAACGGGCGGGACCTACTGTGGATGAGCAGTACTTC.

In this sample, this clone turned up once. V is TRBV29-1 and J is TRBJ2-3; TRBD2 matches 7 bases. The germline V gene encodes CDR1 SQVTM and CDR2 ANQGSEA. The CDR3 spans 12 residues. V shed 7 bases, J shed 4 bases, and the junction held 5 bases outside the gene matches. This chain's CDR3 is CSAFRGADTQYF. The CDR3 DNA is TGCAGCGCCTTCCGGGGGGCAGATACGCAGTATTTT.

The chain combines TRBV10-3 with TRBJ2-2, with TRBD2 as a possible D gene (7 bases). This CDR3 region has 18 residues. CDR1 ENHRY and CDR2 SYGVKD come from the germline V gene. Deletions cut 2 bases from V and 5 bases from J, with 21 bases between. The DNA of the CDR3 is TGTGCCATCAGTGAGCCGTCGAAGTCCGGGGGGCGGACCGGGGAGCTGTTTTTT. Translation gives CAISEPSKSGGRTGELFF.

The chain recombines TRBV5-4 with TRBJ2-1; 12 bases map to TRBD2. V was clipped by 0 bases and J by 7 bases; unmatched bases: 5. The CDR3 loop spans 16 amino acids. CDR1 is SGHNT, CDR2 YYREEE, per germline (reference sequence). In DNA, the CDR3 is TGTGCCAGCAGCTTGGCACTAGCGGGGGGATTTAATGAGCAGTTCTTC. Protein product: CASSLALAGGFNEQFF.

This chain uses TRBV18 with TRBJ1-3; D unresolved. The V gene's germline CDR1 is KGHSH and CDR2 LQKENI. V lost 4 bases and J 4 bases, leaving 5 bases between the germline ends. The length of the CDR3 is 12 residues. The CDR3 spells CASSLGGNTIYF. The CDR3 DNA follows: TGTGCCAGCTCACTGGGCGGAAACACCATATATTTT.

The genes are TRBV9 and TRBJ2-1, with 9 bases lining up with TRBD2. Per germline, CDR1 SGDLS and CDR2 YYNGEE. The CDR3 is 16 amino acids. V lost 0 bases and J lost 5; bases outside the gene matches: 6. The CDR3, as DNA: TGTGCCAGCAGCGTAGGCCTAGCGGGAAGGGACAATGAGCAGTTCTTC. It is translated as CASSVGLAGRDNEQFF. Drawing the rest from reference TRBV9 and TRBJ2-1, the complete variable domain is DSGVTQTPKHLITATGQRVTLRCSPRSGDLSVYWYQQSLDQGLQFLIQYYNGEERAKGNILERFSAQQFPDLHSELNLSSLELGDSALYFCASSVGLAGRDNEQFFGPGTRLTVL.

The rearrangement uses TRBV5-1 and TRBJ2-2; TRBD2 matches at 7 bases. Germline V lookup: CDR1 SGHRS, CDR2 YFSETQ. The CDR3 has 16 residues. V lost 0 bases and J lost 4; bases outside the gene matches: 6. The CDR3, as DNA: TGCGCCAGCAGCTTGGTTGAAGCGGGGAGCACCGGGGAGCTGTTTTTT. Amino acid sequence: CASSLVEAGSTGELFF.